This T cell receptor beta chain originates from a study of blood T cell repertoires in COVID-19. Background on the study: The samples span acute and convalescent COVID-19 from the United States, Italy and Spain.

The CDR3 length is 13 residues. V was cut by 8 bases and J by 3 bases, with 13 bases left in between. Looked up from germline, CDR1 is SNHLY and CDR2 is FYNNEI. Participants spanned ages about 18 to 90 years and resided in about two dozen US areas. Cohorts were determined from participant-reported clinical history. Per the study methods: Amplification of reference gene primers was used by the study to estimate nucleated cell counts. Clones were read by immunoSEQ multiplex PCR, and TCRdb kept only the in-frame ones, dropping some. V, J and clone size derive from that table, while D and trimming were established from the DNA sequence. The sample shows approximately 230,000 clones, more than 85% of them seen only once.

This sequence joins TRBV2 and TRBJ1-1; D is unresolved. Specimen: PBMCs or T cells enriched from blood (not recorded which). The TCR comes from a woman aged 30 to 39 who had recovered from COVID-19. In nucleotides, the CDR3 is TGTGCCAGCTCTGAGGGAGCGTACACTGAAGCTTTCTTT. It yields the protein CASSEGAYTEAFF.